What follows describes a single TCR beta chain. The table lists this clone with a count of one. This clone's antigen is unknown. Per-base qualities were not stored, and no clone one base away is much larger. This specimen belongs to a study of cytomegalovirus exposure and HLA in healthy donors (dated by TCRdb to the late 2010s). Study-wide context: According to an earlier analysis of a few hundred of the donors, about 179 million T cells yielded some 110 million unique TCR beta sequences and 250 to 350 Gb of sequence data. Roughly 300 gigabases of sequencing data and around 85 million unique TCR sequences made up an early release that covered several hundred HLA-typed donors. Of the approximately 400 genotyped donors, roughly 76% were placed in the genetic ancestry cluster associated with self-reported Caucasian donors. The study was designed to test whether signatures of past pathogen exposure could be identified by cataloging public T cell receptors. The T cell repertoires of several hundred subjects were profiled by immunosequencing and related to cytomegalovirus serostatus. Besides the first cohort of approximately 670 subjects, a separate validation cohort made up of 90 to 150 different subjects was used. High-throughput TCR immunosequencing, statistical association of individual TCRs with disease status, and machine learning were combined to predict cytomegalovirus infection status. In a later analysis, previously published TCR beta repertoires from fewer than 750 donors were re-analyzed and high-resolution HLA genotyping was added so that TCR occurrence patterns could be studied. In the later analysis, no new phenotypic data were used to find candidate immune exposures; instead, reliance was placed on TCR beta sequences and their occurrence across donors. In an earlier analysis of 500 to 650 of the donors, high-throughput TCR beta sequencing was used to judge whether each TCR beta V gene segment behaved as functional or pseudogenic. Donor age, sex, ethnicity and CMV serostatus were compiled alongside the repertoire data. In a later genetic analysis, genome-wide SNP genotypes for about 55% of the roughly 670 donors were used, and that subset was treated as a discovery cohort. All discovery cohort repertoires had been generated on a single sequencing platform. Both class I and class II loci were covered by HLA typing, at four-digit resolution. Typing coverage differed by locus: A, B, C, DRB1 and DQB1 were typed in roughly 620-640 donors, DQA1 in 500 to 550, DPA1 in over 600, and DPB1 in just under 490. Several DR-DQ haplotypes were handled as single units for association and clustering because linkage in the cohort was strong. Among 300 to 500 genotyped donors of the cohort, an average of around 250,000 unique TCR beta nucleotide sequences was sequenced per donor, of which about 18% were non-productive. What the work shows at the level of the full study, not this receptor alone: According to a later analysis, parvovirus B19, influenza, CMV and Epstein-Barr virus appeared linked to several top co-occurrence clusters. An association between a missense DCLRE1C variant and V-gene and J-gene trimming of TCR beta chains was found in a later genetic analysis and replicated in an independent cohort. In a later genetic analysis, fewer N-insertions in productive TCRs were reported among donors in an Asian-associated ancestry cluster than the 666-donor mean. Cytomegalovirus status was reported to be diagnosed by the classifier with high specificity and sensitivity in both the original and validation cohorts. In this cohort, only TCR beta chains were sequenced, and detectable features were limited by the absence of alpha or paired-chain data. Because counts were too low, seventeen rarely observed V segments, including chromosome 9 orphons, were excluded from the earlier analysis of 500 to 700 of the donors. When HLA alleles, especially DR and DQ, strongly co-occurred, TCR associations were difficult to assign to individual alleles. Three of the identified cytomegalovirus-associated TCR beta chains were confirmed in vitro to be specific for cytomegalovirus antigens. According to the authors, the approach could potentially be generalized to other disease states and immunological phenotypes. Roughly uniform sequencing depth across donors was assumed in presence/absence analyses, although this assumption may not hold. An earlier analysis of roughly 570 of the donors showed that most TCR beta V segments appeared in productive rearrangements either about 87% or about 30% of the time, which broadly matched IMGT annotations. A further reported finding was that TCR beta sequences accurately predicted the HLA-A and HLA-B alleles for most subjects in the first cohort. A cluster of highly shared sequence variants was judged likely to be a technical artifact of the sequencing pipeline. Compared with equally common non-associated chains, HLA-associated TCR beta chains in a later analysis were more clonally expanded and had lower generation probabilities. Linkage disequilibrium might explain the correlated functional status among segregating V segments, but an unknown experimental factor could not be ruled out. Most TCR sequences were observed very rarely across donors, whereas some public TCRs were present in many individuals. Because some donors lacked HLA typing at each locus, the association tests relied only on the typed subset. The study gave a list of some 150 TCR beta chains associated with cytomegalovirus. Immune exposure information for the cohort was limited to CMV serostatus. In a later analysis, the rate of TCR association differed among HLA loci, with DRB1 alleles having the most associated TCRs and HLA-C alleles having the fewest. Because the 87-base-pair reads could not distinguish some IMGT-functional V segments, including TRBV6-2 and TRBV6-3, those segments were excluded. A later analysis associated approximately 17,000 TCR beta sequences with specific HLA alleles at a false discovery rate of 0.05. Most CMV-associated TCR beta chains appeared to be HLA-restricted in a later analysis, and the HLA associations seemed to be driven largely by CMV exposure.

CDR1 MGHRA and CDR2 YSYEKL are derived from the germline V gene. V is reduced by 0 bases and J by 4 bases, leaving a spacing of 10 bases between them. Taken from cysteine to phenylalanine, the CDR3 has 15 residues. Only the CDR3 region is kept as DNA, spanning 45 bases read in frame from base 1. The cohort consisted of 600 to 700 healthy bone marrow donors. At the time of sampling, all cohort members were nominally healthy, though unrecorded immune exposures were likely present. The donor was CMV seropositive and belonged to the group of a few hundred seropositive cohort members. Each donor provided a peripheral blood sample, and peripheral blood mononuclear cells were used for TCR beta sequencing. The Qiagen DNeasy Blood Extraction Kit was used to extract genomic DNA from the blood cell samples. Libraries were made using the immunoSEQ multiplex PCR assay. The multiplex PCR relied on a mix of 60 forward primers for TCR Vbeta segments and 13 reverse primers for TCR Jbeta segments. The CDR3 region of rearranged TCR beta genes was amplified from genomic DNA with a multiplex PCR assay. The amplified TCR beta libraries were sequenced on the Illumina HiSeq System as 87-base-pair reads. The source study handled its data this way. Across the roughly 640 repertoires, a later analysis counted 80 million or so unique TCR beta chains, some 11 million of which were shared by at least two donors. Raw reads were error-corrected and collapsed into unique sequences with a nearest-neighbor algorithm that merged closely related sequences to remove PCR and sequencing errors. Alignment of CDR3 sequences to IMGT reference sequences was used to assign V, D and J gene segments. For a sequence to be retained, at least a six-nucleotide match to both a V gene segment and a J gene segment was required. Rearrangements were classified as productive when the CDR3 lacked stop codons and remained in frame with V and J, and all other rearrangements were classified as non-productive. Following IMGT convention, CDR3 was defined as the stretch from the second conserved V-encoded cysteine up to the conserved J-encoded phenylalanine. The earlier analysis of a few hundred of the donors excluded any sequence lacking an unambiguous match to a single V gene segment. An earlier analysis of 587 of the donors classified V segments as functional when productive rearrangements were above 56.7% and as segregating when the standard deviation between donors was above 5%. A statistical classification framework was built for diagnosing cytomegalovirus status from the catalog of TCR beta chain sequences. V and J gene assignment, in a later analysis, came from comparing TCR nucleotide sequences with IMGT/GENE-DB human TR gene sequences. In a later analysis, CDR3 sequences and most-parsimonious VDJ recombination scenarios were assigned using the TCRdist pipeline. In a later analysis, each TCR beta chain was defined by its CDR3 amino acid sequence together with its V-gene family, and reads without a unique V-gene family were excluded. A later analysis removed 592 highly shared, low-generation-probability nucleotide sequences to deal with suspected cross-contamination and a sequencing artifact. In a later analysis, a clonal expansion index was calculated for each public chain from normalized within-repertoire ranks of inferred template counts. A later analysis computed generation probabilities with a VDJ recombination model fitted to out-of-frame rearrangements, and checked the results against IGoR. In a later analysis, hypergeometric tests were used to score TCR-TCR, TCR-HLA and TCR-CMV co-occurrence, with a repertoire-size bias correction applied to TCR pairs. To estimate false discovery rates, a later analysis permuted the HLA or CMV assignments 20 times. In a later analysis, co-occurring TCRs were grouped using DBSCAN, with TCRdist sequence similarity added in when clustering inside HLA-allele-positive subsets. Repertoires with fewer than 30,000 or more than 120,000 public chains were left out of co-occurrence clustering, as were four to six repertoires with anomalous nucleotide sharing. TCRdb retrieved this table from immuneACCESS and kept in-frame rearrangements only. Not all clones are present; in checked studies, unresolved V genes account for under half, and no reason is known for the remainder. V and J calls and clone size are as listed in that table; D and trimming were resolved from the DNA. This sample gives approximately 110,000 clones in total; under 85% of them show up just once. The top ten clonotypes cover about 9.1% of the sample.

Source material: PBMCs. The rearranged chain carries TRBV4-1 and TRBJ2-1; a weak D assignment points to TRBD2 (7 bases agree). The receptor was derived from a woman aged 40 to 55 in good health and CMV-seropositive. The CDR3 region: CASSQERGPYNEQFF. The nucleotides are TGCGCCAGCAGCCAAGAGCGGGGGCCGTACAATGAGCAGTTCTTC.